This entry lists 28 T cell receptor beta chains sequenced from one sample in a study of vaccination effects on CD4 cells after COVID-19. No antigen has been assigned to these receptors. After expansion with viral peptide pools in the ViraFEST assay, antigen-specific CD4+ T cells were sequenced. Culturing for 10 to 11 days preceded CD4+ T cell isolation. Vaccinated participants had no history of SARS-CoV-2 infection and tested negative for nucleocapsid antibodies. The protocol was immunoSEQ multiplex PCR, while the TCRdb copy is restricted to in-frame clones and leaves out a portion. The table records tens of thousands of clones, approximately 72% of them present only once. This specimen consisted of CD4+ T cells from PBMCs cultured with HCoV-NL63 spike peptides, obtained before COVID-19 vaccination. These receptors all stem from a human donor who received a COVID-19 vaccine.

The gene calls are TRBV5-1 and TRBJ1-2, with unresolved D. V lost 0 bases to trimming and J lost 4 bases, with 10 bases between them. Germline loops: CDR1 SGHRS, CDR2 YFSETQ. The CDR3 spans 14 residues. The CDR3 coding sequence is TGCGCCAGCAGCTTGGAAGGGTATGCCTATGGCTACACCTTC. It is translated as CASSLEGYAYGYTF.

The chain links TRBV5-1 to TRBJ2-5; TRBD1 matches at 7 bases. V lost 3 bases, J lost 3 bases, and 8 bases stayed unmatched. The CDR3 contains 15 residues. Germline assignment: CDR1 SGHRS and CDR2 YFSETQ. CDR3 DNA sequence: TGCGCCAGCAGCTACTCGGCCGGGACAGAAGAGACCCAGTACTTC. Translation gives CASSYSAGTEETQYF.

V usage is TRBV28 and J usage is TRBJ1-5; 7 bases fit TRBD1. Germline V gene sequence: CDR1 MDHEN, CDR2 SYDVKM. This CDR3 spans 14 amino acids. With V trimmed by 5 bases and J by 4 bases, 5 bases remained unmatched. The CDR3 spells CASSQDRINQPQHF. The CDR3 DNA sequence: TGTGCCAGCAGTCAGGACAGGATTAATCAGCCCCAGCATTTT.

This sequence joins TRBV10-1 and TRBJ2-3, with D possibly being TRBD1 or TRBD2 (7 bases each). The ends were cut back, 6 bases at V and 1 base at J, with 14 bases in the middle. Germline V gives CDR1 WNHNN, CDR2 SYGVQD (reference sequence). The CDR3 runs to 15 residues. CDR3 bases: TGCGCCAGCAGCGCAGGGGGGGCCGGCACAGATACGCAGTATTTT. Residues: CASSAGGAGTDTQYF.

A few counts support this clone. V and J are TRBV4-1 and TRBJ1-1; 11 bases match TRBD1. The CDR3 is 16 amino acids. Germline V gives CDR1 MGHRA, CDR2 YSYEKL. Losses at the gene ends were 1 base for V and 5 bases for J; bases not matched to a gene: 6. The CDR3 spells CASSQAAGTGGTEAFF. The CDR3 nucleotides are TGCGCCAGCAGCCAAGCCGCCGGGACAGGGGGGACTGAAGCTTTCTTT.

J is TRBJ1-3 and V is TRBV6-2 or TRBV6-3, with unresolved D. V gave up 2 bases and J gave up 0 bases, with 8 bases separating them. The CDR3 has 15 residues. Looked up from germline, CDR1 is MNHEY and CDR2 is SVGEGT. The CDR3 loop is CASSYTPYSGNTIYF. CDR3 coding DNA: TGTGCCAGCAGTTACACCCCATACTCTGGAAACACCATATATTTT.

This chain joins TRBV24-1 and TRBJ2-2; D uncertain. Trimming shortened V by 0 bases and J by 4 bases, and 8 bases separated the two germline ends. CDR3 length: 15 residues. The germline V gene encodes CDR1 KGHDR and CDR2 SFDVKD. Written as DNA, the CDR3 is TGTGCCACCAGTGATTTGCAGGTGACCACCGGGGAGCTGTTTTTT. Its translation: CATSDLQVTTGELFF.

The chain employs TRBV4-1 and TRBJ1-5, with D possibly TRBD1 on 6 matching bases. V shed 3 bases and J shed 2 bases, with 14 bases lying between them. The CDR3 runs to 16 residues. Per the germline V gene, CDR1 is MGHRA and CDR2 is YSYEKL. The DNA of the CDR3 is TGCGCCAGCAGCCAGGCGGGAGGGGGTGGCAATCAGCCCCAGCATTTT. Translation: CASSQAGGGGNQPQHF.

This chain joins TRBV4-1 and TRBJ1-2, with no clear D. This CDR3 contains 15 residues. Germline V gives CDR1 MGHRA, CDR2 YSYEKL. V dropped 3 bases and J dropped 2 bases, with 13 bases sitting between them. The CDR3 DNA follows: TGCGCCAGCAGCCACTCCAATGCGGTGAACTATGGCTACACCTTC. It codes for CASSHSNAVNYGYTF.

This clone has more than one count but fewer than ten. The chain combines TRBV19 with TRBJ2-1, with D possibly being TRBD1 or TRBD2 (6 bases each). Germline CDR1 LNHDA, CDR2 SQIVND (reference sequence). The ends were cut back, 4 bases at V and 2 bases at J, with 12 bases in the middle. The CDR3 totals 15 residues. CDR3 coding DNA: TGTGCCAGTAGTAAGGGGGGTCAGCCCTACAATGAGCAGTTCTTC. It translates to CASSKGGQPYNEQFF.

This clone was observed a few times. V gene TRBV30 combines with J gene TRBJ2-1; D ambiguous. Germline-derived CDR1 and CDR2 are GTSNPN and SVGIG (reference sequence). Trimming took off 2 bases at V and 5 bases at J, with 10 bases between the two ends. The CDR3 has 13 residues. The chain's CDR3 is CAWSITANNEQFF. The CDR3 DNA reads as TGTGCCTGGAGTATCACAGCCAACAATGAGCAGTTCTTC. The complete variable domain, with remaining parts taken from reference TRBV30 and TRBJ2-1, reads SQTIHQWPATLVQPVGSPLSLECTVEGTSNPNLYWYRQAAGRGLQLLFYSVGIGQISSEVPQNLSASRPQDRQFILSSKKLLLSDSGFYLCAWSITANNEQFFGPGTRLTVL.

In this sample, this clone turned up a few times. V usage is TRBV29-1 and J usage is TRBJ1-1; no reliable D call. The V end was cut by 4 bases, the J end by 4 bases, with 13 bases between. CDR1 is SQVTM and CDR2 is ANQGSEA in the germline V gene. The CDR3 runs 13 residues. CDR3 loop: CSVGGGSSTEAFF. The CDR3, as DNA: TGCAGCGTTGGGGGTGGGTCGTCCACTGAAGCTTTCTTT. The complete variable domain, with remaining parts taken from reference TRBV29-1 and TRBJ1-1, reads SAVISQKPSRDICQRGTSLTIQCQVDSQVTMMFWYRQQPGQSLTLIATANQGSEATYESGFVIDKFPISRPNLTFSTLTVSNMSPEDSSIYLCSVGGGSSTEAFFGQGTRLTVV.

The gene calls are TRBV19 and TRBJ2-7, with 10 positions matching TRBD1. V shed 5 bases, J shed 6 bases, and the junction held 4 bases outside the gene matches. CDR3 length: 13 residues. Germline CDR1 and CDR2: LNHDA and SQIVND (reference sequence). The DNA for the CDR3 is TGTGCCAGTAGTTCTAGGACAGGGGGCGAGCAGTACGTC. Translated: CASSSRTGGEQYV.

V and J are TRBV4-1 and TRBJ1-2; TRBD1 might be the D (6 bases). Germline-derived CDR1 and CDR2 are MGHRA and YSYEKL. The CDR3 length is 17 residues. The ends were cut back, 0 bases at V and 4 bases at J, with 18 bases in the middle. DNA for the CDR3: TGCGCCAGCAGCCAAGATTTTAAAAGGGGGTACCCCTATGGCTACACCTTC. As protein: CASSQDFKRGYPYGYTF.

The chain links TRBV6-5 to TRBJ2-3; the D is unclear. Germline V gives CDR1 MNHEY, CDR2 SVGAGI. The CDR3 totals 15 residues. V dropped 7 bases and J dropped 2 bases, with 16 bases sitting between them. The CDR3 DNA sequence: TGTGCCAGCACCCCACTACTCGGTGCCACAGATACGCAGTATTTT. It is translated as CASTPLLGATDTQYF.

The CDR3 nucleotides are TGTGCCAGTAGGATTCCGGGACAAATTAACTATGGCTACACCTTC. Translating gives CASRIPGQINYGYTF. V usage is TRBV19 and J usage is TRBJ1-2; a weak D match, TRBD1 (6 bases). Deletions cut 6 bases from V and 1 base from J, with 15 bases between. Germline loops: CDR1 LNHDA, CDR2 SQIVND (reference sequence). The CDR3 contains 15 residues. Combining the CDR3 with reference TRBV19 and TRBJ1-2 gives the whole variable domain DGGITQSPKYLFRKEGQNVTLSCEQNLNHDAMYWYRQDPGQGLRLIYYSQIVNDFQKGDIAEGYSVSREKKESFPLTVTSAQKNPTAFYLCASRIPGQINYGYTFGSGTRLTVV.

The genes are TRBV18 and TRBJ1-2; perhaps TRBD1 as D (5 bases). Germline values: CDR1 KGHSH, CDR2 LQKENI. V shed 3 bases and J shed 6 bases, with 14 bases lying between them. CDR3 length: 14 residues. The CDR3 reads CASSPATGADGYTF. In DNA form, the CDR3 reads TGTGCCAGCTCACCCGCGACCGGGGCTGATGGCTACACCTTC.

This clone was seen only once. The genes are TRBV15 and TRBJ1-1; D is possibly TRBD1 (5 bases). V lost 3 bases and J 1 base, leaving 6 bases between the germline ends. The CDR3 is made up of 13 amino acids. Germline V gives CDR1 LNHNV, CDR2 YYDKDF (reference sequence). CDR3 DNA: TGTGCCACCAGCAGCGACAGGAACACTGAAGCTTTCTTT. It yields the protein CATSSDRNTEAFF.

V usage is TRBV28 and J usage is TRBJ1-2; the D gene is possibly TRBD1 (6 bases). V was cut by 6 bases and J by 6 bases, with 23 bases left in between. This CDR3 has 16 residues. From germline, CDR1 is MDHEN and CDR2 SYDVKM. In DNA, the CDR3 is TGTGCCAGCAGCCTACCGCTCAGGGGTGGTCTGAATGGCTACACCTTC. Translating it yields CASSLPLRGGLNGYTF.

The chain carries TRBV30 and TRBJ1-4; TRBD1 aligns across 7 bases. Germline assignment: CDR1 GTSNPN and CDR2 SVGIG (reference sequence). The junction had 3 bases not matched to a gene; V was cut back by 2 bases and J by 6 bases. CDR3 length equals 13 residues. The CDR3 reads CAWSKGADEKLFF. The CDR3 nucleotides read TGTGCCTGGAGTAAGGGGGCAGATGAAAAACTGTTTTTT.

The chain uses TRBV30 and TRBJ2-7, with 7 bases that match TRBD2. V gave up 1 base and J gave up 4 bases; unmatched junction bases: 4. CDR3 size: 13 residues. Germline lookup yields CDR1 GTSNPN and CDR2 SVGIG (reference sequence). In DNA form, the CDR3 reads TGTGCCTGGAGTGGGCAGGGAGGGTACGAGCAGTACGTC. Amino acid sequence: CAWSGQGGYEQYV.

The rearrangement links TRBV2 to TRBJ1-3, with D maybe TRBD1 (6 bases). Germline lookup yields CDR1 SNHLY and CDR2 FYNNEI. The CDR3 is made up of 16 amino acids. V lost 2 bases and J lost 0, with 11 bases in between. Here the CDR3 DNA reads TGTGCCAGCAGTGAAAGGACAGTTCTCTCTGGAAACACCATATATTTT. It codes for CASSERTVLSGNTIYF.

The chain combines TRBV29-1 with TRBJ2-1; a possible D gene is TRBD1 (5 bases). The CDR3 is 21 amino acids. V was clipped by 4 bases and J by 0 bases, with 31 bases between them. The germline V gene has CDR1 SQVTM and CDR2 ANQGSEA. CDR3 DNA: TGCAGCGTTGCACACCATTCCCCGGGTGAAGGGTACAGGAACTCCTACAATGAGCAGTTCTTC. Its translation is CSVAHHSPGEGYRNSYNEQFF.

The J gene is TRBJ1-1, the V gene TRBV20-1, with D possibly being TRBD1 (5 bases). CDR3 length equals 11 residues. V shed 4 bases and J shed 11 bases, with 14 bases lying between them. Per germline, CDR1 DFQATT and CDR2 SNEGSKA (reference sequence). CDR3: CSATRGGRAFF. CDR3 nucleotide sequence: TGCAGTGCTACGAGGGGAGGGCGGGCTTTCTTT.

The rearrangement links TRBV19 to TRBJ2-4; D remains ambiguous. Germline V gene lookup returns CDR1 LNHDA and CDR2 SQIVND (reference sequence). This CDR3 has 15 amino acids. The germline V and J ends were trimmed by 5 bases and 7 bases, with 18 bases remaining between them. DNA of the CDR3: TGTGCCAGTAGTTTCCTCCCCGGCCGGCTTAACATTCAGTACTTC. Amino acids: CASSFLPGRLNIQYF. Combining the CDR3 with reference TRBV19 and TRBJ2-4 gives the whole variable domain DGGITQSPKYLFRKEGQNVTLSCEQNLNHDAMYWYRQDPGQGLRLIYYSQIVNDFQKGDIAEGYSVSREKKESFPLTVTSAQKNPTAFYLCASSFLPGRLNIQYFGAGTRLSVL.

The chain combines TRBV2 with TRBJ2-3, with no clear D. The CDR3 contains 14 residues. Germline loops: CDR1 SNHLY, CDR2 FYNNEI. The V end lost 6 bases, the J end lost 1 base, and 11 bases lay between the germline ends. The CDR3 spells CASRVGPGTDTQYF. The DNA for the CDR3 is TGTGCCAGCAGGGTAGGTCCGGGCACAGATACGCAGTATTTT.

This clone was detected once. The CDR3 DNA follows: TGTGCCAGCAGTTACTCAGGGGTCGGCGGCTACACCTTC. Encoded protein: CASSYSGVGGYTF. The gene calls are TRBV6-5 and TRBJ1-2, with TRBD1 as a possible D gene (5 bases). Between the trimmed V and J ends, which lost 0 bases and 8 bases, there was a span of 10 bases. Germline V gene sequence: CDR1 MNHEY, CDR2 SVGAGI. The CDR3 consists of 13 residues.

The chain carries TRBV10-2 and TRBJ2-7; perhaps D is TRBD1 or TRBD2 (5 bases each). Trimming left V 8 bases short and J 6 bases short, with 17 bases between. Germline V lookup: CDR1 WSHSY, CDR2 SAAADI. The length of the CDR3 is 13 residues. The CDR3 DNA reads TGCGCCAGCCGCCGGGACGGTGGGGGCGAGCAGTACGTC. Its protein product is CASRRDGGGEQYV.